This T cell receptor beta chain was sequenced during a study of post-analysis software for immune sequencing data. Overall study results and limits: Controls significantly exceeded multiple sclerosis patients in normalized Chao1 diversity.

This clonotype showed up just once. What it binds is not known. Unique molecular identifiers were present in the TCR beta cDNA libraries. Input amounts of 1 to 10 million T cells were used. These gave 500,000 or so cDNA molecules, so each molecule approximated one T cell. One entry per CDR3 protein results from TCRdb running MiXCR on the PCR reads. The top ten hold approximately 4.3% of the sample, which has hundreds of thousands of distinct CDR3 sequences, 53% seen once. The receptor's source is a girl aged 10 to 17 with multiple sclerosis. Sequenced: blood.

The CDR3 here is CASSQELDSLAKNIQYF. CDR3 DNA: TGTGCCAGCAGCCAAGAATTGGACTCCTTGGCCAAAAACATTCAGTACTTC. This rearrangement joins TRBV3-1 to TRBJ2-4; possibly TRBD2 for D (5 bases). Germline V lookup: CDR1 LGHDT, CDR2 YNNKEL (reference sequence). There are 17 residues in the CDR3. V lost 0 bases, J lost 1 base, and 13 bases lay in between.